Each of the 15 T cell receptor beta chains below was sequenced from the same sample in a study of T-cell reconstitution after alpha-beta-depleted transplantation in children. The library targeted TCRbeta and was prepared with unique molecular identifiers. TCRdb redid the calling of the PCR reads with MiXCR, one entry per CDR3 protein. The sample carries around 600,000 distinct CDR3 sequences, roughly a tenth recorded once. The material was PBMCs from the stem cell graft donor, obtained from the stem cell graft. These receptors were collected from a human donor who donated a stem cell graft to a child with acute myeloid leukemia.

This clonotype was counted between two and nine times. The V gene is TRBV2, the J gene TRBJ1-3; TRBD1 matches 11 bases. The junction had 4 bases not matched to a gene; V was cut back by 6 bases and J by 0 bases. Germline V gives CDR1 SNHLY, CDR2 FYNNEI. The CDR3 loop spans 16 amino acids. The CDR3, as DNA: TGTGCCAGCAGCCGGGACAGGGGGAGCTCTGGAAACACCATATATTTT. Its protein product is CASSRDRGSSGNTIYF. Looking up the rest from reference TRBV2 and TRBJ1-3 gives the full variable domain: EPEVTQTPSHQVTQMGQEVILRCVPISNHLYFYWYRQILGQKVEFLVSFYNNEISEKSEIFDDQFSVERPDGSNFTLKIRSTKLEDSAMYFCASSRDRGSSGNTIYFGEGSWLTVV.

At least ten counts were recorded for this clonotype. The chain is built from TRBV5-1 and TRBJ2-5; TRBD2 is a possible D gene (5 bases). Per the germline V gene, CDR1 is SGHRS and CDR2 is YFSETQ. The ends were cut back, 0 bases at V and 5 bases at J, with 17 bases in the middle. The CDR3 extends over 16 amino acids. The CDR3 here is CASSLVLSGRRETQYF. The CDR3 coding sequence is TGCGCCAGCAGCTTGGTACTGAGTGGGAGAAGGGAGACCCAGTACTTC.

The chain carries TRBV19 and TRBJ2-1; 10 bases match TRBD2. This CDR3 contains 15 residues. Germline-derived CDR1 and CDR2 are LNHDA and SQIVND (reference sequence). The V gene end was trimmed by 7 bases and the J gene end by 1 base; junction bases not matched to a gene: 4. CDR3 amino acids: CASTSGRVSYNEQFF. The CDR3 bases are TGTGCCAGTACCAGCGGGAGGGTATCCTACAATGAGCAGTTCTTC.

The gene calls are TRBV12-3 or TRBV12-4 and TRBJ2-2; no clear D. The CDR3 covers 13 residues. The V end was cut by 2 bases, the J end by 7 bases, with 8 bases between. Here the CDR3 DNA reads TGTGCCAGCAGTTTAACACGGAACGGGGAGCTGTTTTTT. Protein: CASSLTRNGELFF.

This chain joins TRBV4-3 and TRBJ1-1; D unclear. Looked up from germline, CDR1 is LGHNA and CDR2 is YSLEER. V shed 0 bases and J shed 5 bases, with 13 bases lying between them. The length of the CDR3 is 15 residues. CDR3 sequence: CASSQDERAGTEAFF. As DNA, the CDR3 is TGCGCCAGCAGCCAAGATGAAAGGGCGGGGACTGAAGCTTTCTTT.

This clonotype was counted ten times or more. The rearrangement links TRBV7-2 to TRBJ2-1; TRBD1 or TRBD2 may be the D gene (7 bases each). V dropped 2 bases and J dropped 15 bases, with 14 bases sitting between them. This CDR3 spans 12 amino acids. The germline CDR1 and CDR2 sequences are SGHTA and FQGNSA. CDR3 residues: CASSLKQGGTFF. CDR3 DNA sequence: TGTGCCAGCAGCTTAAAGCAGGGGGGGACGTTCTTC.

The genes are TRBV30 and TRBJ2-7; D is ambiguous. Looked up from germline, CDR1 is GTSNPN and CDR2 is SVGIG (reference sequence). This CDR3 has 14 amino acids. V lost 4 bases and J lost 2, with 15 bases in between. The CDR3 nucleotides are TGTGCCTGGAAGGAAGATATGAGGCCCTACGAGCAGTACTTC. Translation: CAWKEDMRPYEQYF.

This clonotype was recorded many times. The V gene is TRBV7-2, the J gene TRBJ2-1; no reliable D call. In germline, CDR1 is SGHTA, CDR2 FQGNSA. The CDR3 spans 12 residues. V dropped 5 bases and J dropped 12 bases, with 14 bases sitting between them. CDR3 loop: CASSPSTRTQFF. CDR3 DNA: TGTGCCAGCAGCCCATCGACCCGGACGCAGTTCTTC.

This clonotype has at least ten counts. V and J are TRBV6-4 and TRBJ2-2; weak D call: TRBD2 (6 bases). The V and J ends lost 5 bases and 2 bases respectively, with 9 bases between them. Per germline, CDR1 MRHNA and CDR2 SNTAGT. This CDR3 comprises 14 residues. CDR3 in amino acids: CASSRDLNTGELFF. CDR3 DNA sequence: TGTGCCAGCAGTCGGGACTTAAACACCGGGGAGCTGTTTTTT.

There are many counts of this clonotype. The chain links TRBV7-2 to TRBJ2-7; 7 bases are a match to TRBD1. Germline V gene data show CDR1 as SGHTA and CDR2 as FQGNSA. The CDR3 extends over 14 amino acids. V lost 2 bases to trimming and J lost 3 bases; unmatched junction nucleotides: 4. The CDR3 nucleotides read TGTGCCAGCAGCTTAAGTGCAGGGGGCTACGAGCAGTACTTC. Translated: CASSLSAGGYEQYF.

This clonotype occurred a few times. This rearrangement joins TRBV5-1 to TRBJ2-2, with D hard to call. The V and J ends lost 7 bases and 7 bases respectively, with 17 bases between them. Germline CDR1 and CDR2: SGHRS and YFSETQ. The CDR3 covers 14 residues. The CDR3 loop is CASSIWDSNGELFF. The CDR3 DNA follows: TGCGCCAGCTCAATTTGGGATTCCAACGGGGAGCTGTTTTTT.

The V and J genes are TRBV18 and TRBJ2-3, with D unclear. The germline CDR1 and CDR2 sequences are KGHSH and LQKENI. This CDR3 region has 17 residues. Trimming took off 1 base at V and 1 base at J, with 15 bases between the two ends. The CDR3 loop reads CASSPRLSTDRTDTQYF. Written as DNA, the CDR3 is TGTGCCAGCTCACCACGCCTCTCAACGGACCGCACAGATACGCAGTATTTT.

The chain recombines TRBV12-3 or TRBV12-4 with TRBJ2-5, with a weak D call TRBD1 (6 bases). V gave up 5 bases and J gave up 2 bases, with 15 bases separating them. The CDR3 extends over 15 amino acids. CDR3 in amino acids: CASSPGTRRQETQYF. In DNA form, the CDR3 reads TGTGCCAGCAGTCCAGGGACACGGAGACAAGAGACCCAGTACTTC.

This clonotype was seen a few times. The chain couples TRBV29-1 to TRBJ2-7; unclear D gene. The CDR3 covers 17 residues. Trimming stripped 1 base from V and 2 bases from J, with 21 bases between. Germline CDR1 reads SQVTM; CDR2 reads ANQGSEA. In DNA form, the CDR3 reads TGCAGCGTTGAAGCCCAATTCGACAAGGACGGTACCTACGAGCAGTACTTC. Translation gives CSVEAQFDKDGTYEQYF.

In this sample, this clonotype turned up a few times. The chain couples TRBV3-1 to TRBJ1-1; D uncertain. The CDR3 sequence is 11 residues long. Germline CDR1 is LGHDT and CDR2 is YNNKEL (reference sequence). V gave up 2 bases and J gave up 7 bases, with 5 bases separating them. CDR3 bases: TGTGCCAGCAGCCAACTGAATGAAGCTTTCTTT. It is translated as CASSQLNEAFF.